One sample yielded the 14 T cell receptor beta chains listed below, sequenced in a study of cytomegalovirus exposure and HLA in healthy donors. Primers for the PCR totalled 60 Vbeta and 13 Jbeta. Method: immunoSEQ multiplex PCR; TCRdb's copy keeps in-frame clones and lacks some. The table records about 160,000 clones, 70% to 80% of them present only once. Input material: PBMCs. The receptors shown here come from a man between 18 and 35 years old in good health and CMV-seropositive.

The chain links TRBV10-2 to TRBJ1-5, with D possibly being TRBD1 (6 bases). Germline CDR1 and CDR2: WSHSY and SAAADI. This CDR3 contains 14 residues. Between the trimmed V and J ends, which lost 8 bases and 3 bases, there was a span of 14 bases. CDR3 nucleotides: TGCGCCAGCGGCTTCGGACAGAACAATCAGCCCCAGCATTTT. Its translation: CASGFGQNNQPQHF.

The rearrangement joins TRBV4-3 to TRBJ1-6; the D gene is possibly TRBD1 (6 bases). This CDR3 has 16 residues. V shed 3 bases and J shed 7 bases, with 16 bases lying between them. Germline V gene sequence: CDR1 LGHNA, CDR2 YSLEER. The DNA of the CDR3 is TGCGCCAGCAGCCAGCCCCTACAGGGTCGCAATTCACCCCTCCACTTT. Its translation is CASSQPLQGRNSPLHF.

This chain links TRBV7-2 with TRBJ1-3, with D possibly TRBD1 on 5 matching bases. This CDR3 is 16 amino acids long. V gave up 4 bases and J gave up 0 bases, with 13 bases separating them. Germline CDR1 is SGHTA and CDR2 is FQGNSA. The CDR3: CASSSQGASSGNTIYF. The CDR3 nucleotides are TGTGCCAGCAGCTCCCAGGGCGCGTCCTCTGGAAACACCATATATTTT.

The chain has TRBV11-3 and TRBJ2-5, with TRBD1 matching 7 bases. The junction had 11 bases not matched to a gene; V was cut back by 5 bases and J by 5 bases. This CDR3 spans 15 amino acids. Germline CDR1 SGHNT, CDR2 YENEEA. As DNA, the CDR3 is TGTGCCAGCAGCCCCGGGACAGTCGGTAGCGAGACCCAGTACTTC. Protein: CASSPGTVGSETQYF.

This clone was observed once. The chain joins TRBV4-1 to TRBJ1-2; no definite D call. In germline, CDR1 is MGHRA, CDR2 YSYEKL. Trimming removed 1 base from V and 2 bases from J, with 14 bases in between. This CDR3 comprises 16 residues. The CDR3 is CASSQGDFGGNYGYTF. The CDR3 nucleotides are TGCGCCAGCAGCCAAGGGGATTTCGGCGGGAACTATGGCTACACCTTC.

The table lists this clone with a count of one. The rearrangement uses TRBV27 and TRBJ1-4; 10 positions match TRBD1. J lost 5 bases, V lost 5 bases, and 11 bases had no gene match. The CDR3 is 17 residues long. The germline V gene has CDR1 MNHEY and CDR2 SMNVEV (reference sequence). The CDR3 here is CASSTDRGTDLNEKLFF. CDR3 in DNA: TGTGCCAGCAGTACGGACAGGGGGACGGACCTAAATGAAAAACTGTTTTTT.

This chain links TRBV9 with TRBJ1-3; unclear D gene. This CDR3 contains 14 residues. Between the trimmed V and J ends, which lost 0 bases and 3 bases, there was a span of 7 bases. Germline V gene data show CDR1 as SGDLS and CDR2 as YYNGEE. Written as DNA, the CDR3 is TGTGCCAGCAGCGTAGGGCTTGTTGGAAACACCATATATTTT. Protein: CASSVGLVGNTIYF. Based on the CDR3 plus reference TRBV9 and TRBJ1-3, the full variable domain is DSGVTQTPKHLITATGQRVTLRCSPRSGDLSVYWYQQSLDQGLQFLIQYYNGEERAKGNILERFSAQQFPDLHSELNLSSLELGDSALYFCASSVGLVGNTIYFGEGSWLTVV.

V usage is TRBV7-2 and J usage is TRBJ2-3; 11 bases fit TRBD2. V gave up 1 base and J gave up 4 bases; unmatched junction bases: 4. The CDR3 covers 16 residues. Germline assignment: CDR1 SGHTA and CDR2 FQGNSA. This CDR3 is CASSLVSGGAADTQYF. The CDR3 region has the DNA TGTGCCAGCAGCTTAGTTAGCGGGGGGGCCGCAGATACGCAGTATTTT.

The rearrangement uses TRBV7-9 and TRBJ2-7, with a weak D call TRBD1 (5 bases). The germline CDR1 and CDR2 sequences are SEHNR and FQNEAQ (reference sequence). Trimming pared 2 bases from V and 3 bases from J, leaving 14 bases between. The CDR3 sequence is 15 residues long. The CDR3 loop is CASSLRGPPNYEQYF. CDR3 nucleotides: TGTGCCAGCAGCTTAAGGGGTCCACCGAACTACGAGCAGTACTTC.

The chain is built from TRBV5-1 and TRBJ1-1; TRBD1 matches at 7 bases. V lost 0 bases to trimming and J lost 4 bases; unmatched junction nucleotides: 9. Germline-derived CDR1 and CDR2 are SGHRS and YFSETQ. This CDR3 is 16 amino acids long. The CDR3 bases are TGCGCCAGCAGCTTGGAGGTTTGGACAGGTTCCACTGAAGCTTTCTTT. This codes for CASSLEVWTGSTEAFF.

The chain uses TRBV9 and TRBJ1-2, with D uncertain. This CDR3 region has 14 residues. Trimming left V 2 bases short and J 1 base short, with 9 bases between. Germline lookup yields CDR1 SGDLS and CDR2 YYNGEE. CDR3 in DNA: TGTGCCAGCAGCGTCCAGACTAATAACTATGGCTACACCTTC. Translating gives CASSVQTNNYGYTF.

The genes are TRBV7-2 and TRBJ2-5, with D tentatively TRBD2 (5 bases). Germline-derived CDR1 and CDR2 are SGHTA and FQGNSA. This CDR3 has 14 residues. With 3 bases removed from V and 5 bases from J, the gap between germline ends came to 13 bases. CDR3 nucleotide sequence: TGTGCCAGCAGCTTCTTCCTCACGGGGGAGACCCAGTACTTC. This sequence encodes CASSFFLTGETQYF.

This rearrangement joins TRBV7-9 to TRBJ2-1, with 12 bases that match TRBD2. Germline lookup yields CDR1 SEHNR and CDR2 FQNEAQ (reference sequence). The V segment lost 7 bases and the J segment 6 bases; nucleotides outside the gene matches: 7. The length of the CDR3 is 15 residues. The CDR3 DNA sequence: TGTGCCAGCACCCTACTAGCGGGGGGCATCAATGAGCAGTTCTTC. It translates to CASTLLAGGINEQFF.

This clone was observed a handful of times. The chain uses TRBV6-1 and TRBJ1-2, with D possibly matching TRBD1 (6 bases). V lost 4 bases and J 2 bases, leaving 23 bases between the germline ends. The CDR3 runs to 18 residues. The germline CDR1 and CDR2 sequences are MNHNS and SASEGT. The CDR3 loop is CASSGGGHPKVSNYGYTF. The CDR3, as DNA: TGTGCCAGCAGTGGGGGGGGACATCCAAAGGTCTCCAACTATGGCTACACCTTC.